A single T cell receptor (beta chain) is shown here with its context. Its cognate antigen is unknown. This sample is drawn from a study of shared clonotypes between healthy human individuals. With 0 bases removed from V and 6 bases from J, the gap between germline ends came to 9 bases. The germline V gene encodes CDR1 SGHRS and CDR2 YFSETQ. The CDR3 runs to 14 residues. The healthy adult donors were HIV-negative and reported no recent acute infections or vaccinations. When replicate PCRs were run on sorted subsets, they used 200 to 250 ng DNA, some 30,000 T cell genomes. In the authors' workflow: ImmunoSEQ sequences covered only the junction and lacked quality scores; filtering therefore differed. Profiled with immunoSEQ multiplex PCR; TCRdb holds only in-frame clones, not every one. V, J and clone size reflect that table, while D and trimming were determined from the DNA. The profile shows approximately 2,300,000 clones, around 92% of them singletons.

General study findings and limits: Genetic and exposure-history diversity was limited by the small donor number.

The V call is TRBV5-1, the J call TRBJ2-2, with D maybe TRBD2 (5 bases). This TCR derives from a man aged 18 to 30 in good health. Some clones in this sample may be carry-over from other donors' samples. The source material was naive CD4+ T cells from PBMCs. Subset defined: CD45RA+ positively selected. CDR3 residues: CASSLVAAAGELFF. CDR3 nucleotides: TGCGCCAGCAGCTTGGTGGCAGCGGCCGGGGAGCTGTTTTTT.